These T cell receptor beta chains were read from a single sample in a study of T cells in Graves' hyperthyroidism and ophthalmopathy. TCRdb recomputed calls from the multiplex PCR reads with MiXCR, one row per CDR3 protein. The table has 400,000 or so distinct CDR3 sequences, over 12% seen once; the top ten hold 25% to 30%. The sequenced material came from blood. Receptor source: a man aged 45-65 years with Graves' ophthalmopathy. Each CDR3 is given with its conserved first and last residue. The D gene is left open where the match is weak. Clone size is stated in some rows and not others, as once, few, many or a class when expanded.

TRBV6-1	few	TRBJ2-7	.	CASRLTTNSYEQYF	TGTGCCAGCAGACTTACAACCAACTCCTACGAGCAGTACTTC
TRBV15	many	TRBJ2-7	TRBD1	CATSRDPGQGYEQYF	TGTGCCACCAGCAGAGATCCCGGACAGGGTTACGAGCAGTACTTC
TRBV20-1	many	TRBJ2-1	.	CSALSSGLINEQFF	TGCAGTGCTCTTTCCAGCGGGCTGATCAATGAGCAGTTCTTC
TRBV28	many	TRBJ1-6	.	CASRSYVGAGSPLHF	TGTGCCAGCAGGTCCTACGTGGGGGCCGGTTCACCCCTCCACTTT
TRBV5-4	.	TRBJ2-1	.	CASSLARLASYNEQFF	TGTGCCAGCAGCTTGGCCCGTCTAGCCTCCTACAATGAGCAGTTCTTC
TRBV18	.	TRBJ1-2	.	CASSPTKDYGYTF	TGTGCCAGCTCACCAACCAAAGACTATGGCTACACCTTC
TRBV7-9	few	TRBJ2-7	TRBD2	CASISGRPHEQYF	TGTGCCAGCATCAGCGGGAGGCCGCACGAGCAGTACTTC
TRBV6-2/TRBV6-3	.	TRBJ2-2	.	CASRALTWLFF	TGTGCCAGCAGAGCGTTAACTTGGCTGTTTTTT
TRBV19	few	TRBJ2-1	.	CASSIDRTASNEQFF	TGTGCCAGTAGTATAGATCGGACAGCTAGCAATGAGCAGTTCTTC
TRBV29-1	.	TRBJ2-4	TRBD1	CSGAQGAGDIQYF	TGCAGCGGTGCACAGGGGGCGGGAGACATTCAGTACTTC
TRBV14	few	TRBJ1-1	.	CASSQESYTEREAFF	TGTGCCAGCAGCCAAGAATCGTATACAGAACGGGAAGCTTTCTTT
TRBV2	many	TRBJ2-7	TRBD2	CASSALAGGRGPHEQYF	TGTGCCAGCAGTGCCCTAGCGGGAGGAAGGGGTCCTCACGAGCAGTACTTC
TRBV7-2	.	TRBJ2-5	.	CASSFLGGEETQYF	TGTGCCAGCAGCTTTCTAGGGGGTGAAGAGACCCAGTACTTC
TRBV29-1	many	TRBJ2-5	TRBD1	CSVGGTGGAETQYF	TGCAGCGTTGGCGGGACAGGGGGCGCAGAGACCCAGTACTTC
TRBV6-1	many	TRBJ1-1	.	CASKRQGRTEAFF	TGTGCCAGCAAACGGCAGGGTCGAACTGAAGCTTTCTTT
TRBV2	few	TRBJ1-1	.	CASSPRAMSNTEAFF	TGTGCCAGCAGTCCCCGGGCCATGTCAAACACTGAAGCTTTCTTT
TRBV20-1	many	TRBJ2-7	.	CSASLGDPYEQYF	TGCAGTGCTAGTCTGGGGGATCCCTACGAGCAGTACTTC
TRBV20-1	many	TRBJ2-5	TRBD2	CSALGTSGLNGETQYF	TGCAGTGCTCTCGGGACTAGCGGGTTAAATGGTGAGACCCAGTACTTC
TRBV19	many	TRBJ2-3	TRBD2	CASSMRGLAGADTQYF	TGTGCCAGTAGTATGCGGGGACTAGCGGGCGCAGATACGCAGTATTTT
TRBV30	many	TRBJ1-5	TRBD1	CAWSPGGQGQPQHF	TGTGCCTGGAGTCCAGGGGGTCAGGGTCAGCCCCAGCATTTT
TRBV25-1	few	TRBJ2-1	.	CASSGVSPLDEQFF	TGTGCCAGCAGCGGGGTCTCCCCCCTCGATGAGCAGTTCTTC
TRBV18	many	TRBJ2-1	.	CASSPRQKWHEQFF	TGTGCCAGCTCACCACGGCAGAAGTGGCATGAGCAGTTCTTC
TRBV10-3	few	TRBJ1-5	.	CAIRQGNQPQHF	TGTGCCATCAGACAGGGTAATCAGCCCCAGCATTTT
TRBV7-7	.	TRBJ2-5	TRBD2	CASSASGRAGGETQYF	TGTGCTAGCAGTGCCAGCGGGAGGGCCGGAGGAGAGACCCAGTACTTC
TRBV6-1	many	TRBJ2-7	TRBD1	CASSPHGGTGVLGQYF	TGTGCCAGCAGTCCTCACGGCGGGACAGGTGTCTTGGGGCAGTACTTC
TRBV12-3/TRBV12-4	many	TRBJ2-1	TRBD1	CASSLGRTGKEQFF	TGTGCCAGCAGCCTGGGGCGGACAGGGAAGGAGCAGTTCTTC
TRBV2	many	TRBJ2-4	TRBD1	CASTGQGNIQYF	TGTGCCAGCACCGGACAGGGAAACATTCAGTACTTC
TRBV28	many	TRBJ2-6	.	CASTGRPGANVLTF	TGTGCCAGCACCGGCCGGCCTGGGGCCAACGTCCTGACTTTC
TRBV10-3	many	TRBJ1-2	TRBD1	CAIRGDSEAWGYTF	TGTGCCATCAGAGGGGACAGCGAGGCATGGGGCTACACCTTC
TRBV12-3/TRBV12-4	.	TRBJ1-5	TRBD1	CASSPTGGIQPQHF	TGTGCCAGCAGTCCGACAGGGGGTATCCAGCCCCAGCATTTT
TRBV2	few	TRBJ2-6	TRBD1	CASSESQDRGLGANVLTF	TGTGCCAGCAGTGAATCTCAAGACAGGGGGCTTGGGGCCAACGTCCTGACTTTC
TRBV20-1	many	TRBJ1-4	.	CSADTGTNEKLFF	TGCAGTGCTGATACGGGCACTAATGAAAAACTGTTTTTT
TRBV5-1	once	TRBJ2-5	TRBD2	CASIPGTSGSLTQYF	TGCGCCAGCATCCCGGGGACTAGCGGGAGTCTGACCCAGTACTTC
TRBV2	many	TRBJ2-3	.	CASSDPRPTGSTQYF	TGTGCCAGCAGTGATCCCCGGCCGACGGGATCGACGCAGTATTTT
TRBV19	few	TRBJ2-5	.	CASSMSVGDRQETQYF	TGTGCCAGTAGTATGAGTGTAGGGGATAGGCAAGAGACCCAGTACTTC
TRBV20-1	.	TRBJ1-2	.	CSAHTDYGYTF	TGCAGTGCACATACCGACTATGGCTACACCTTC
TRBV2	many	TRBJ1-5	TRBD1	CASRADRGLGQPQHF	TGTGCCAGCAGGGCGGACAGGGGATTGGGTCAGCCCCAGCATTTT
TRBV30	few	TRBJ2-7	TRBD2	CAWSRTSEYEQYF	TGTGCCTGGAGTCGGACTAGCGAATACGAGCAGTACTTC
TRBV28	many	TRBJ2-2	.	CASLTSGTHTGELFF	TGTGCCAGTCTTACAAGCGGGACACACACCGGGGAGCTGTTTTTT
TRBV7-9	many	TRBJ2-7	.	CASSLSALTYEQYF	TGTGCCAGCAGCTTATCGGCCTTAACCTACGAGCAGTACTTC
TRBV6-1	.	TRBJ1-3	.	CASTLTTGNTIYF	TGTGCCAGCACCCTGACAACTGGAAACACCATATATTTT
TRBV2	many	TRBJ2-5	.	CASKWTAQETQYF	TGTGCCAGCAAATGGACAGCCCAAGAGACCCAGTACTTC
TRBV20-1	.	TRBJ2-7	TRBD2	CSALAGISYEQYF	TGCAGTGCATTAGCGGGCATTTCCTACGAGCAGTACTTC
TRBV12-3/TRBV12-4	few	TRBJ2-7	.	CASSLLGGGNYEQYF	TGTGCCAGCAGTTTACTCGGAGGCGGAAACTACGAGCAGTACTTC
TRBV12-3/TRBV12-4	many	TRBJ1-4	TRBD1	CASSLTGGSEKLFF	TGTGCCAGCAGTTTAACAGGGGGCAGTGAAAAACTGTTTTTT